This T cell receptor (beta chain) was retrieved from a study of shared clonotypes between healthy human individuals. Study at large: Plates per donor: three CD4 naive, three CD4 memory, two CD8 naive, one CD8 memory.

Each replicate PCR on the sorted subsets used about 220 ng DNA (around 30,000 T cell genomes). Per the original methods: Sequence data from immunoSEQ were junction-only and lacked quality scores; consequently, filtering differed. Using immunoSEQ multiplex PCR, the repertoire was profiled, and TCRdb retains in-frame clones only, with some absent. Clone size and the V and J calls come from that table; the DNA yielded D and trimming. The sample has 2.5 million or so clones, approximately 92% seen once. V shed 6 bases and J shed 6 bases, with 10 bases lying between them. CDR3 size: 12 residues. The V gene's germline CDR1 is MNHEY and CDR2 SVGAGI.

Sample: naive CD4+ T cells sorted from blood. As to subset: CD45RA+ positively selected. This chain connects TRBV6-5 to TRBJ2-3; either TRBD1 or TRBD2 may supply D (5 bases each). This sequence was found in a man younger than 35 in good health. The CDR3 DNA sequence: TGTGCCAGCAGGGGACCGACGGATACGCAGTATTTT. It is translated as CASRGPTDTQYF.